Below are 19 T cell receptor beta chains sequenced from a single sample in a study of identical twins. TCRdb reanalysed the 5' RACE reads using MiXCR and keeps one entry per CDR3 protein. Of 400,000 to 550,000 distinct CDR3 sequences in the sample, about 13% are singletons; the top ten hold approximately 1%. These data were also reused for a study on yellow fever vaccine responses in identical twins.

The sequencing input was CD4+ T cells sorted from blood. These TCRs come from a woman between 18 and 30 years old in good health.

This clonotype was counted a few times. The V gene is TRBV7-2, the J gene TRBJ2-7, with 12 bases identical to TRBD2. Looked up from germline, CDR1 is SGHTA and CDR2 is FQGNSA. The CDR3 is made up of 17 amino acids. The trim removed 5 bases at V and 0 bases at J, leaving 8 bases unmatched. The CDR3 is CASSLGLAGTFSYEQYF. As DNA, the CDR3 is TGTGCCAGCAGCCTAGGACTAGCGGGGACCTTCTCCTACGAGCAGTACTTC.

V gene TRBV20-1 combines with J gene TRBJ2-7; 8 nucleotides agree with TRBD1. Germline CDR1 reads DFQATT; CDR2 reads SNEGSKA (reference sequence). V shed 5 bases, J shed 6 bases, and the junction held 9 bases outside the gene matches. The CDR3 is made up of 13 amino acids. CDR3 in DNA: TGCAGTGCTCGTAACTCAGGGGGCGGCGAGCAGTACTTC. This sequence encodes CSARNSGGGEQYF.

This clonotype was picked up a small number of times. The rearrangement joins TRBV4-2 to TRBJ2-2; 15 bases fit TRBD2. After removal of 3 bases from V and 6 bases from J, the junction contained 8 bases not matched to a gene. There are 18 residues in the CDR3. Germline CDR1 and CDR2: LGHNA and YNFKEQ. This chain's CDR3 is CASSQFTGTSGRPGELFF. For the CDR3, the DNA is TGTGCCAGCAGCCAGTTCACCGGGACTAGCGGGAGGCCCGGGGAGCTGTTTTTT.

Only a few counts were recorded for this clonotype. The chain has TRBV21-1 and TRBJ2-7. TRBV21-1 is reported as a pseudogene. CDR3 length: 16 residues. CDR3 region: CASSKSGERGSYEQYF. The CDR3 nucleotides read TGTGCCAGCAGCAAATCAGGAGAGCGGGGCTCCTACGAGCAGTACTTC.

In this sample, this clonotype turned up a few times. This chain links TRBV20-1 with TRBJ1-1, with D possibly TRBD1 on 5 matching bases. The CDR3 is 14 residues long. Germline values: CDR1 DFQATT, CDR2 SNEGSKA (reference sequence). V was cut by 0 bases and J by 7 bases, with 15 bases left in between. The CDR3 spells CSAREGRRGLEAFF. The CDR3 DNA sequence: TGCAGTGCTAGAGAGGGCAGACGGGGCCTTGAAGCTTTCTTT.

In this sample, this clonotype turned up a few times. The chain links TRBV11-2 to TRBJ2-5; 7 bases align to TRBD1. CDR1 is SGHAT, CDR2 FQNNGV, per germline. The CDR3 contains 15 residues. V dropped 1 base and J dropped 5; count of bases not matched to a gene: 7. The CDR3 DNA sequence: TGTGCCAGCAGCTTAGGGCAGGGGGTAAGGGAGACCCAGTACTTC. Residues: CASSLGQGVRETQYF.

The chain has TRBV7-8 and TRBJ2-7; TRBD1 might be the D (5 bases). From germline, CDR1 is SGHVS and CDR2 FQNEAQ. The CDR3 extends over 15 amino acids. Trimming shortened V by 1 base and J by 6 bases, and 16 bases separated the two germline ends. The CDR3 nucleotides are TGTGCCAGCAGCTTAGTCCTAGGGGCGCCGGCCGAGCAGTACTTC. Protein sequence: CASSLVLGAPAEQYF.

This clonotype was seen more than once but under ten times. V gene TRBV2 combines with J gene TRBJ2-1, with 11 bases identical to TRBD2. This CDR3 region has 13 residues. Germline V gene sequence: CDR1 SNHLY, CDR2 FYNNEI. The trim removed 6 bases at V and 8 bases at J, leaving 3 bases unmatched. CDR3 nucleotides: TGTGCCAGCAGGGGGACTAGCGGCGATGAGCAGTTCTTC. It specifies CASRGTSGDEQFF.

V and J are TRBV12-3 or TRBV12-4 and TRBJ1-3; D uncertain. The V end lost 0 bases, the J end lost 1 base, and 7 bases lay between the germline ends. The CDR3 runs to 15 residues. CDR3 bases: TGTGCCAGCAGTTTAGCCGGGTCGTCTGGAAACACCATATATTTT. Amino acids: CASSLAGSSGNTIYF.

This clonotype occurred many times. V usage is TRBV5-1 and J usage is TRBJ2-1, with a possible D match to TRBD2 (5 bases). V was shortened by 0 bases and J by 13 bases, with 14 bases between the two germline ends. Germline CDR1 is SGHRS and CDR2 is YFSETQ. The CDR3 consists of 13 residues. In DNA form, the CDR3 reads TGCGCCAGCAGCTTGGGGCTAGCTCGGGGTCAGTTCTTC. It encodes CASSLGLARGQFF.

CDR3 amino acids: CASSLGTSGSALYF. The CDR3 DNA reads TGCGCCAGCAGCTTGGGGACTAGCGGGAGCGCCCTCTACTTC. V and J are TRBV5-1 and TRBJ2-7; TRBD2 agrees at 13 bases. CDR1 is SGHRS, CDR2 YFSETQ, per germline. J lost 13 bases, V lost 0 bases, and 7 bases had no gene match. CDR3 size: 14 residues.

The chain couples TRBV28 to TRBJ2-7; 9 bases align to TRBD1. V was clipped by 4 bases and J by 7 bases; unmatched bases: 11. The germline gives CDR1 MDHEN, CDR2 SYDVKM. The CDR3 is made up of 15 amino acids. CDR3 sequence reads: CASSSSGTGSLEQYF. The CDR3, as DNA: TGTGCCAGCAGTTCATCCGGGACAGGGTCCCTAGAGCAGTACTTC.

The CDR3 nucleotides are TGTGCCAGCAGCCCAACTAGCGGGATCTCCTACGAGCAGTACTTC. As protein: CASSPTSGISYEQYF. This rearrangement joins TRBV6-1 to TRBJ2-7, with 10 bases identical to TRBD2. The ends lost 6 bases at V and 0 bases at J; junction bases unmatched: 5. The CDR3 is 15 amino acids. Germline CDR1 MNHNS, CDR2 SASEGT.

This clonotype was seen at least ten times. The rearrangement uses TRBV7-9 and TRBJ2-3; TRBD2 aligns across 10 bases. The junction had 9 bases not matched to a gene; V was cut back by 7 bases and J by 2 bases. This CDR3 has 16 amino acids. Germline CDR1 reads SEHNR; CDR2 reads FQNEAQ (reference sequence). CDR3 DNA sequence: TGTGCCAGCAAGGTGGTAGCGGGGGGACACACAGATACGCAGTATTTT. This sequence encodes CASKVVAGGHTDTQYF.

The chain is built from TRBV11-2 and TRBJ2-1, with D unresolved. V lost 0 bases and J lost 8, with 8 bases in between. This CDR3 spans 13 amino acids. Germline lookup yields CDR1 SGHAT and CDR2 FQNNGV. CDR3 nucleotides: TGTGCCAGCAGCTTAGACCTTTACCATGAGCAGTTCTTC. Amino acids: CASSLDLYHEQFF.

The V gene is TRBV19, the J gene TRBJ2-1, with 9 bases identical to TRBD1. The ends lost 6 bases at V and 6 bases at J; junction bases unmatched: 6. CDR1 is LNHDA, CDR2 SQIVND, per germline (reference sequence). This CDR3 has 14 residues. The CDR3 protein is CASSFGTGINEQFF. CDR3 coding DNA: TGTGCCAGTAGCTTCGGGACAGGGATCAATGAGCAGTTCTTC.

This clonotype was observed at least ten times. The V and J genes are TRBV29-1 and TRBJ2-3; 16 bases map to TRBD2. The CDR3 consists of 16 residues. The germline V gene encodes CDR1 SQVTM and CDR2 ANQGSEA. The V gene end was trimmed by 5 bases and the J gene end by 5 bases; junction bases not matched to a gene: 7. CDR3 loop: CSVSGTSGRERDTQYF. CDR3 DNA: TGCAGCGTTTCCGGGACTAGCGGGAGGGAGCGAGATACGCAGTATTTT.

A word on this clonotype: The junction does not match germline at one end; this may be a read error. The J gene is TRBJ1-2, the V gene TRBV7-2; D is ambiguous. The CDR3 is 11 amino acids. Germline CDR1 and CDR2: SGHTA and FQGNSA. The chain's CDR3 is CSSSPNYGYTF. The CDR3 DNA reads TGTTCCAGCAGCCCTAACTATGGCTACACCTTC.

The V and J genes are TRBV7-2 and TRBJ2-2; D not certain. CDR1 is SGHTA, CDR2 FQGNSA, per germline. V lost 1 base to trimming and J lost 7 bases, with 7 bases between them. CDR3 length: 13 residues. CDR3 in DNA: TGTGCCAGCAGCTTAGAACGCGACGGGGAGCTGTTTTTT. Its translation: CASSLERDGELFF.